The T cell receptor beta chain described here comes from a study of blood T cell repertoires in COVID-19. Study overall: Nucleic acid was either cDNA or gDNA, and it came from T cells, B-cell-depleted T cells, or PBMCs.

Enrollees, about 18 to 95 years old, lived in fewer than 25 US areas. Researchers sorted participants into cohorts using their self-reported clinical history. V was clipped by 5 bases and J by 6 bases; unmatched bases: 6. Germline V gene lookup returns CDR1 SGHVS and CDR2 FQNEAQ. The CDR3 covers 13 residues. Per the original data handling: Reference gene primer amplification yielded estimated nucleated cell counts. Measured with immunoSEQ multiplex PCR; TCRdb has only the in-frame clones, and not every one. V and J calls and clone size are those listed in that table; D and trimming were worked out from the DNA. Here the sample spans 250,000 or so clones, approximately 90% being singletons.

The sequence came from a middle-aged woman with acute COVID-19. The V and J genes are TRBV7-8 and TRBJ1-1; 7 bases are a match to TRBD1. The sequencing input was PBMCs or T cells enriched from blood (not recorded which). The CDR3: CASSLRQGSEAFF. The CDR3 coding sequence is TGTGCCAGCAGCCTAAGACAGGGATCTGAAGCTTTCTTT.